What follows are 29 T cell receptor beta chains derived from one specimen sequenced in a study of CD8+CD57+ T cells in acquired aplastic anemia. The TCR beta profiling, which covered VDJ combination and CDR3 sequence, was carried out using genomic DNA as the template. TCRdb reprocessed the reads via MiXCR and lists one record per CDR3 protein. Among 40,000 to 50,000 distinct CDR3 sequences listed, 55% to 75% were seen once. The sequencing input was sorted CD4+, CD8+, or CD8+CD57+ T cells (not recorded which) from PBMCs. These TCRs come from a human donor in good health, serving as a control.

The rearrangement links TRBV7-9 to TRBJ2-3; unclear D gene. CDR1 SEHNR and CDR2 FQNEAQ come from the germline V gene (reference sequence). V lost 5 bases, J lost 4 bases, and 4 bases lay in between. The CDR3 runs to 11 residues. The CDR3 region is CASSQSDTQYF. Written as DNA, the CDR3 is TGTGCCAGCAGCCAGTCAGATACGCAGTATTTT.

V is TRBV12-3 or TRBV12-4 and J is TRBJ2-4; D may match TRBD1 or TRBD2 (5 bases each). The CDR3 is made up of 13 amino acids. V lost 5 bases and J lost 10, with 15 bases in between. CDR3 sequence reads: CASSPGRKMIQYF. DNA for the CDR3: TGTGCCAGCAGTCCGGGACGGAAGATGATTCAGTACTTC.

Here the CDR3 reads CASSLVQGSGYGYTF. The CDR3 nucleotides are TGTGCCAGCAGCTTAGTTCAGGGTTCAGGCTATGGCTACACCTTC. The rearrangement links TRBV4-2 to TRBJ1-2, with a tentative D call TRBD1 (5 bases). The germline V and J ends were trimmed by 5 bases and 4 bases, with 17 bases remaining between them. The V gene's germline CDR1 is LGHNA and CDR2 YNFKEQ. The CDR3 contains 15 residues.

The CDR3 protein is CASSEKGRSPMNTEAFF. The DNA for the CDR3 is TGCGCCAGCAGTGAGAAGGGGCGGTCCCCCATGAACACTGAAGCTTTCTTT. V usage is TRBV10-1 and J usage is TRBJ1-1, with a tentative D call TRBD1 (5 bases). CDR1 and CDR2 from the germline V gene are WNHNN and SYGVQD (reference sequence). The CDR3 extends over 17 amino acids. V shed 2 bases and J shed 0 bases, with 16 bases lying between them.

This clonotype was found once. V gene TRBV9 combines with J gene TRBJ1-2; D ambiguous. Germline V gene sequence: CDR1 SGDLS, CDR2 YYNGEE. This CDR3 is 14 amino acids long. With 3 bases removed from V and 5 bases from J, the gap between germline ends came to 14 bases. The CDR3 loop reads CASSAPGRSYGYTF. The CDR3 coding sequence is TGTGCCAGCAGCGCCCCCGGGCGATCTTATGGCTACACCTTC.

The V call is TRBV19, the J call TRBJ2-1; TRBD1 agrees at 8 bases. The CDR3 length is 15 residues. V dropped 5 bases and J dropped 9; count of bases not matched to a gene: 12. Germline values: CDR1 LNHDA, CDR2 SQIVND (reference sequence). CDR3 in DNA: TGTGCCAGTAGTTCACAAGGACAGGGAAGGAGTGAGCAGTTCTTC. Amino acid sequence: CASSSQGQGRSEQFF.

The chain combines TRBV30 with TRBJ1-2; D unresolved. V was shortened by 2 bases and J by 4 bases, with 8 bases between the two germline ends. Germline V gene sequence: CDR1 GTSNPN, CDR2 SVGIG (reference sequence). This CDR3 has 12 residues. The CDR3 DNA reads TGTGCCTGGAGTCCGGACGCCTATGGCTACACCTTC. It encodes CAWSPDAYGYTF. The full variable domain, completed using reference TRBV30 and TRBJ1-2, is SQTIHQWPATLVQPVGSPLSLECTVEGTSNPNLYWYRQAAGRGLQLLFYSVGIGQISSEVPQNLSASRPQDRQFILSSKKLLLSDSGFYLCAWSPDAYGYTFGSGTRLTVV.

Details on this clonotype: Compared with germline, one end of the junction differs, possibly owing to a read error. The chain is built from TRBV2 and TRBJ2-2, with D possibly matching TRBD1 (5 bases). The CDR3 is made up of 12 amino acids. From germline, CDR1 is SNHLY and CDR2 FYNNEI. The CDR3 DNA reads TGTGTCAGCAGCGACAGCACCGGGGAGCTGTTTTTT. Its translation is CVSSDSTGELFF.

This chain links TRBV15 with TRBJ2-7, with D possibly being TRBD2 (5 bases). In germline, CDR1 is LNHNV, CDR2 YYDKDF (reference sequence). The CDR3 has 12 amino acids. Trimming removed 1 base from V and 7 bases from J, with 8 bases in between. CDR3 amino acids: CATSRGPGEQYF. CDR3 in DNA: TGTGCCACCAGCAGAGGGCCGGGAGAGCAGTACTTC.

The chain carries TRBV7-8 and TRBJ2-3; D is perhaps TRBD2 (6 bases). Germline V gene sequence: CDR1 SGHVS, CDR2 FQNEAQ. Trimming removed 5 bases at V and 5 bases at J, with 11 bases between. CDR3 length: 13 residues. The CDR3 sequence is CASSPRGGDTQYF. CDR3 nucleotides: TGTGCCAGCAGCCCGAGGGGAGGAGATACGCAGTATTTT.

The rearrangement joins TRBV4-2 to TRBJ1-2; unclear D gene. Trimming pared 1 base from V and 6 bases from J, leaving 15 bases between. Germline V gene sequence: CDR1 LGHNA, CDR2 YNFKEQ. CDR3 length: 15 amino acids. CDR3 DNA: TGTGCCAGCAGCCAAGTATGGGCAGGCTTCGATGGCTACACCTTC. It specifies CASSQVWAGFDGYTF.

This chain connects TRBV19 to TRBJ2-5; D perhaps matches TRBD2 (6 bases). Germline loops: CDR1 LNHDA, CDR2 SQIVND (reference sequence). CDR3 size: 12 residues. V was trimmed by 5 bases and J by 7 bases, leaving 11 bases between them. DNA for the CDR3: TGTGCCAGTAGTGTTTTGCGGGGGACCCAGTACTTC. It translates to CASSVLRGTQYF.

The gene calls are TRBV20-1 and TRBJ2-7; D not certain. V gave up 5 bases and J gave up 6 bases, with 17 bases separating them. Per the germline V gene, CDR1 is DFQATT and CDR2 is SNEGSKA (reference sequence). The CDR3 sequence is 13 residues long. CDR3 nucleotides: TGCAGTGCTGGGAAGGAATCTTGGGCCGAGCAGTACTTC. Its translation is CSAGKESWAEQYF.

This chain uses TRBV15 with TRBJ2-1, with TRBD2 matching over 13 bases. The germline CDR1 and CDR2 sequences are LNHNV and YYDKDF (reference sequence). The ends lost 7 bases at V and 8 bases at J; junction bases unmatched: 8. The CDR3 spans 15 residues. Here the CDR3 reads CATNNGLAGVDEQFF. The CDR3, as DNA: TGTGCCACCAACAATGGACTAGCGGGAGTGGATGAGCAGTTCTTC.

The chain recombines TRBV24-1 with TRBJ2-3, with D maybe TRBD1 (6 bases). V lost 6 bases and J 4 bases, leaving 13 bases between the germline ends. The V gene's germline CDR1 is KGHDR and CDR2 SFDVKD. The CDR3 totals 14 residues. This chain's CDR3 is CATSPQGNADTQYF. In nucleotides, the CDR3 is TGTGCCACCAGTCCGCAGGGGAACGCAGATACGCAGTATTTT.

V and J are TRBV2 and TRBJ2-1; 9 nucleotides match TRBD1. This CDR3 is 15 amino acids long. After removal of 1 base from V and 6 bases from J, the junction contained 4 bases not matched to a gene. Germline values: CDR1 SNHLY, CDR2 FYNNEI. The CDR3 is CASSEVGQGSNEQFF. CDR3 coding DNA: TGTGCCAGCAGTGAAGTAGGACAGGGGTCCAATGAGCAGTTCTTC.

This chain joins TRBV11-1 and TRBJ1-4; 8 bases agree with TRBD1. This CDR3 spans 15 amino acids. The germline V gene has CDR1 SGHAT and CDR2 FQDESV (reference sequence). With V trimmed by 0 bases and J by 8 bases, 5 bases remained unmatched. Here the CDR3 reads CASSLARTGPEKLFF. CDR3 coding DNA: TGTGCCAGCAGCTTAGCTCGGACAGGGCCCGAAAAACTGTTTTTT.

The J gene is TRBJ2-1, the V gene TRBV6-1; 9 nucleotides match TRBD2. V was pared by 4 bases and J by 2 bases, with 3 bases of the junction left unmatched. Germline lookup yields CDR1 MNHNS and CDR2 SASEGT. The CDR3 extends over 15 amino acids. CDR3 nucleotides: TGTGCCAGCAGTGGGACTAGCGTCCCCTACAATGAGCAGTTCTTC. It translates to CASSGTSVPYNEQFF.

The chain has TRBV2 and TRBJ2-5; D gene ambiguous. The CDR3 is 13 residues long. Trimming left V 1 base short and J 2 bases short, with 5 bases between. CDR1 is SNHLY and CDR2 is FYNNEI in the germline V gene. As DNA, the CDR3 is TGTGCCAGCAGTGAAGGCATACAAGAGACCCAGTACTTC. Translated, it gives CASSEGIQETQYF. The whole variable domain, remainder taken from reference TRBV2 and TRBJ2-5, is EPEVTQTPSHQVTQMGQEVILRCVPISNHLYFYWYRQILGQKVEFLVSFYNNEISEKSEIFDDQFSVERPDGSNFTLKIRSTKLEDSAMYFCASSEGIQETQYFGPGTRLLVL.

V gene TRBV5-1 combines with J gene TRBJ2-7; tentative D call: TRBD1 (5 bases). The CDR3 consists of 15 residues. The germline CDR1 and CDR2 sequences are SGHRS and YFSETQ. V was cut by 1 base and J by 0 bases, with 11 bases left in between. The CDR3 nucleotides read TGCGCCAGCAGCTTGTCGTGGGGCAGCTCCTACGAGCAGTACTTC. This translates into CASSLSWGSSYEQYF.

This clonotype was detected once. The V call is TRBV24-1, the J call TRBJ2-7, with 9 bases identical to TRBD1. J was trimmed by 3 bases and V by 4 bases; bases with no gene match: 12. The CDR3 has 17 residues. The germline V gene has CDR1 KGHDR and CDR2 SFDVKD. As DNA, the CDR3 is TGTGCCACCAGTGACTGGGACAGGGACCCTCCAATCTACGAGCAGTACTTC. Amino acids: CATSDWDRDPPIYEQYF.

This clonotype was seen many times. One junction end disagrees with the germline gene, perhaps due to a read error. CDR3 amino acids: CASSATPSPQAVIGF. For the CDR3, the DNA is TGTGCCAGCAGCGCAACGCCCAGCCCGCAGGCGGTAATAGGCTTC. The chain joins TRBV9 to TRBJ1-2; D unresolved. The CDR3 consists of 15 residues. Germline V gives CDR1 SGDLS, CDR2 YYNGEE.

This chain connects TRBV9 to TRBJ2-1; D not certain. Germline CDR1 and CDR2: SGDLS and YYNGEE. The V end was cut by 4 bases, the J end by 7 bases, with 21 bases between. The CDR3 spans 16 residues. In DNA, the CDR3 is TGTGCCAGCAGCCCCAGGACCGCGCTTAGTGGGAATGAGCAGTTCTTC. This encodes CASSPRTALSGNEQFF.

The rearrangement links TRBV20-1 to TRBJ1-2; perhaps TRBD1 as D (5 bases). The germline V and J ends were trimmed by 0 bases and 5 bases, with 10 bases remaining between them. In germline, CDR1 is DFQATT, CDR2 SNEGSKA (reference sequence). This CDR3 is built from 13 residues. CDR3 DNA sequence: TGCAGTGCTAGAGAGGGACGGACGTATGGCTACACCTTC. The encoded protein is CSAREGRTYGYTF.

This chain uses TRBV24-1 with TRBJ2-2; D call uncertain. The CDR3 runs to 17 residues. V was pared by 0 bases and J by 2 bases, with 12 bases between. The germline V gene encodes CDR1 KGHDR and CDR2 SFDVKD. CDR3 nucleotides: TGTGCCACCAGTGATTTGATACTCTCTGGAAACACCGGGGAGCTGTTTTTT. Translation gives CATSDLILSGNTGELFF.

This clonotype was counted many times. The chain uses TRBV9 and TRBJ2-4, with D possibly matching TRBD2 (5 bases). Trimming pared 7 bases from V and 7 bases from J, leaving 12 bases between. The CDR3 loop spans 12 amino acids. Germline CDR1 SGDLS, CDR2 YYNGEE. The chain's CDR3 is CASGGAGNIQYF. CDR3 nucleotides: TGTGCCAGCGGAGGAGCTGGGAACATTCAGTACTTC.

This chain joins TRBV12-3 or TRBV12-4 and TRBJ2-3; the match to TRBD1 covers 11 bases. The CDR3 covers 19 residues. V trimming: 5 bases; J trimming: 6 bases; junction bases outside the gene matches: 19. The CDR3 protein is CASSPRTGGELHVWDTQYF. CDR3 DNA sequence: TGTGCCAGCAGTCCCCGGACAGGGGGCGAACTCCATGTCTGGGATACGCAGTATTTT.

In its sample, this clonotype was seen many times. The CDR3 region is CASRATGLETQYF. CDR3 coding DNA: TGCGCCAGCAGAGCGACAGGTCTGGAGACCCAGTACTTC. The chain has TRBV5-1 and TRBJ2-5; TRBD1 might be the D (6 bases). The CDR3 extends over 13 amino acids. Germline lookup yields CDR1 SGHRS and CDR2 YFSETQ. V was shortened by 5 bases and J by 5 bases, with 13 bases between the two germline ends.

This clonotype was seen only once. The chain has TRBV10-2 and TRBJ1-3; 8 bases are shared with TRBD1. The CDR3 loop spans 15 amino acids. The germline CDR1 and CDR2 sequences are WSHSY and SAAADI. Trimming at V came to 8 bases and at J to 4 bases, leaving 10 bases not matched to a gene. The DNA for the CDR3 is TGCGCCAGCGGTGGAGAGACAGGGGCCGGAAACACCATATATTTT. Its protein product is CASGGETGAGNTIYF.